The 10 T cell receptor beta chains in this list originate from one sample, sequenced in a study of T-cell reconstitution after alpha-beta-depleted transplantation in children (dated by TCRdb to between 2015 and 2016). Library preparation was by PCR. The listed sequencing device is Illumina HiSeq 2500. Molecular barcoding was employed in the preparation of TCR libraries, with unique molecular identifiers being used to normalize TCRbeta repertoire quantification. Clones were called with MiXCR by TCRdb after fastp trimmed the public reads at Q25, and only in-frame beta chains were retained. Rows merge per CDR3 protein into single entries with the most common DNA and genes. This sample is represented by about 640,000 distinct CDR3 sequences; roughly 15% of them were singletons. The ten biggest clones cover 0.85% to 1.3% of the sample. The sequences come from PBMCs from the stem cell graft donor, collected from the stem cell graft. The receptor source for this set is a human donor who donated a stem cell graft to a child with acute myeloid leukemia.

This rearrangement joins TRBV27 to TRBJ2-7; D gene ambiguous. The V end lost 0 bases, the J end lost 0 bases, and 6 bases lay between the germline ends. CDR3 length: 14 residues. Germline CDR1 reads MNHEY; CDR2 reads SMNVEV (reference sequence). The CDR3 nucleotides read TGTGCCAGCAGTTTATCGAGGACCTCCTACGAGCAGTACTTC. This gives the protein CASSLSRTSYEQYF.

This chain joins TRBV20-1 and TRBJ1-5, with D possibly TRBD1 on 5 matching bases. Trimming removed 3 bases at V and 6 bases at J, with 12 bases between. The CDR3 extends over 13 amino acids. Germline CDR1 reads DFQATT; CDR2 reads SNEGSKA (reference sequence). The CDR3 DNA reads TGCAGTGCTAGTCAGGGAATAGTTCAGCCCCAGCATTTT. It yields the protein CSASQGIVQPQHF.

This clonotype was picked up a small number of times. CDR3 loop: CASSDGRAGGYNEQFF. In DNA form, the CDR3 reads TGTGCCAGCAGTGATGGGCGGGCGGGGGGTTACAATGAGCAGTTCTTC. The rearrangement joins TRBV2 to TRBJ2-1; 8 bases match TRBD2. V was pared by 3 bases and J by 4 bases, with 8 bases of the junction left unmatched. The germline V gene has CDR1 SNHLY and CDR2 FYNNEI. CDR3 length: 16 amino acids. The whole variable domain, remainder taken from reference TRBV2 and TRBJ2-1, is EPEVTQTPSHQVTQMGQEVILRCVPISNHLYFYWYRQILGQKVEFLVSFYNNEISEKSEIFDDQFSVERPDGSNFTLKIRSTKLEDSAMYFCASSDGRAGGYNEQFFGPGTRLTVL.

With regard to this clonotype: Just one base apart from a much larger clone, this may be a read error. V is TRBV20-1 and J is TRBJ2-1; 13 positions agree with TRBD2. This CDR3 has 18 residues. Germline V gene lookup returns CDR1 DFQATT and CDR2 SNEGSKA (reference sequence). Trimming removed 0 bases from V and 8 bases from J; junction bases left unmatched: 13. As DNA, the CDR3 is TGCAGTGCTAGAGACTGGACTAGCGGGGGAACGGCGTGGGATGAGCAGTTCTTC. Translation: CSARDWTSGGTAWDEQFF.

J is TRBJ2-7 and V is TRBV28; 8 bases align to TRBD1. Germline V gives CDR1 MDHEN, CDR2 SYDVKM. The CDR3 covers 15 residues. The V and J ends lost 4 bases and 7 bases, in that order; junction bases with no gene match: 12. The CDR3 here is CASSSPGRGRYEQYV. The CDR3 region has the DNA TGTGCCAGCAGTTCTCCTGGCAGGGGGCGGTATGAGCAGTACGTC.

In its sample, this clonotype was seen many times. This chain joins TRBV29-1 and TRBJ2-7; D perhaps matches TRBD1 (6 bases). Germline CDR1 and CDR2: SQVTM and ANQGSEA. The length of the CDR3 is 13 residues. The V end lost 4 bases, the J end lost 0 bases, and 10 bases lay between the germline ends. As DNA, the CDR3 is TGCAGCGTTGCATTGACAGGCTCCTACGAGCAGTACGTC. Translated, it gives CSVALTGSYEQYV.

A remark on this clonotype: Being one base from a much bigger clone, this may be a read error. The chain carries TRBV5-1 and TRBJ2-1, with TRBD1 matching 7 bases. J was trimmed by 8 bases and V by 5 bases; bases with no gene match: 7. The CDR3 is 13 residues long. Germline CDR1 reads SGHRS; CDR2 reads YFSETQ. The CDR3: CASSGQAGDEQFF. Written as DNA, the CDR3 is TGCGCCAGCAGTGGACAGGCCGGAGATGAGCAGTTCTTC.

As concerns this clonotype: This may arise from a read error, as a much more abundant clone is one base away. V gene TRBV29-1 combines with J gene TRBJ2-3, with D unclear. Germline V lookup: CDR1 SQVTM, CDR2 ANQGSEA. The CDR3 spans 10 residues. V was cut by 7 bases and J by 2 bases, with 4 bases left in between. CDR3 nucleotides: TGCAGCGAACTCACAGATACGCAGTATTTT. This gives the protein CSELTDTQYF.

The table lists this clonotype with a few counts. V is TRBV28 and J is TRBJ1-5; D unclear. V lost 3 bases, J lost 4 bases, and 13 bases lay in between. This CDR3 region has 15 residues. Germline-derived CDR1 and CDR2 are MDHEN and SYDVKM. Written as DNA, the CDR3 is TGTGCCAGCAGTTTTGAGTCATCTTTAAATCAGCCCCAGCATTTT. Protein sequence: CASSFESSLNQPQHF. The whole variable domain, remainder taken from reference TRBV28 and TRBJ1-5, is DVKVTQSSRYLVKRTGEKVFLECVQDMDHENMFWYRQDPGLGLRLIYFSYDVKMKEKGDIPEGYSVSREKKERFSLILESASTNQTSMYLCASSFESSLNQPQHFGDGTRLSIL.

On this clonotype: With a much larger clone just one base away, this may be a read error. CDR3 sequence reads: CASSTGGANTETFF. In DNA, the CDR3 is TGTGCCAGCAGTACCGGGGGAGCGAACACTGAAACTTTCTTT. The genes are TRBV12-3 or TRBV12-4 and TRBJ1-1; tentatively, D is TRBD1 (5 bases). The CDR3 extends over 14 amino acids.